The present T cell receptor beta chain was sequenced within a study of T cells in Graves' hyperthyroidism and ophthalmopathy (dated by TCRdb to the late 2010s). At the level of the whole study: Peripheral blood was sampled at the time of initial diagnosis, prior to any treatment. Prospective prediction of ophthalmopathy was tested in an independent validation cohort consisting of 18 hyperthyroidism patients and some 17 patients who later progressed to ophthalmopathy. According to the paper, TCR Vbeta CDR3 sequencing was carried out on 135 peripheral blood samples, which came from around 43 ophthalmopathy, around 75 hyperthyroidism and roughly 17 progressor patients. After blood sampling, hyperthyroidism patients were treated with methimazole at a starting dose of 30 mg daily, and ophthalmopathy patients were treated with high-dose intravenous methylprednisolone. The study also compared thyroid tissue and blood T-cell repertoires from several Graves' hyperthyroidism patients. To identify TCR V-J signatures that set the groups apart, the researchers used a discovery cohort of roughly 100 patients, made up of roughly 45 with Graves' ophthalmopathy and some 60 with stable Graves' hyperthyroidism. The roughly 100 discovery patients were divided at random into training and test sets in a 7:3 ratio. The full study reports these points: In validation, the model predicted progression to ophthalmopathy a median of around six months before onset, with about 71% sensitivity and 72.22% specificity. Sample size was not statistically predetermined, and investigators were not blinded to group allocation. Blood samples also contained most of the expanded thyroid clonotypes (frequency above 0.001), which suggests that blood repertoires may reflect thyroid immune responses. In cross-validation, a model built on a 13 V-J signature told ophthalmopathy apart from stable hyperthyroidism with roughly 87% sensitivity and approximately 81% specificity, and in testing the same model reached 80%/75%.

TCR beta CDR3 regions were amplified from RNA transcripts. The TCR CDR3 was subjected to a first round of RT-PCR using the HTBI primer set and the Qiagen OneStep RT-PCR kit. The libraries were constructed in a second round of multiplex PCR and then size-selected and purified. The libraries were sequenced on an Illumina HiSeq2000 using paired-end 100 bp reads. The original methods were these. SOAPnuke was used to process the raw data, with reads discarded if the reads contained adapters or uncalled bases, had a mean Phred below 15, or lacked an exact constant-primer or identifier match. High-quality paired reads were merged with COPE v1.2.5, and unique nucleotide sequences were defined as clonotypes. MiTCR v1.1 was used to align the clonotypes against IMGT TRBV, TRBD and TRBJ reference segments. Only V-J combinations with frequency above 0.0001, covering about 99% of repertoires, were analysed. A TCS score was defined as the ratio between F50 (clonal expansion) and ExV (chaos), using BLOSUM62-based TCRdist between CDR3 peptides within each V-J. Welch's t-statistics and random forest reduced approximately 520 V-J features to 13, which were used in a naive Bayes classifier (R e1071). Using fastp trimming at Q25 and MiXCR clonotype assembly, TCRdb reanalyzed the public sequencing data and kept in-frame beta chains. All rows with the same CDR3 protein become a single entry with the most common DNA and genes. These V and J calls rely on TCRdb rather than the paper's analysis. The sample table holds roughly 500,000 distinct CDR3 sequences, of which around a fifth were seen once. 45% to 55% of the sample is taken by the ten largest.

In the ophthalmopathy patients, disease was moderately to severely active, with a Clinical Activity Score of 3 or more, a NOSPECS grade of 4 or more, and a duration of less than 3 months. Patients with uncontrolled infections, other autoimmune diseases, pregnancy or lactation were excluded. Diagnoses were based on clinical symptoms, serum thyroxine and TRAb, thyroid ultrasound and orbital computed tomography. Ficoll-Paque density gradient centrifugation was used to isolate PBMCs from under 11 ml of fresh peripheral blood. Total RNA was extracted with Trizol reagent, and quality was checked on an Agilent 2100 Bioanalyzer. A few counts support this clonotype. Its antigen is not yet known. Base quality data are lacking; no much larger clone is found one base away. The CDR3 spans 14 residues, from the cysteine through the phenylalanine. CDR3 DNA is the only sequence kept; it has 42 bases, read in frame from the first base. The CDR1 and CDR2 encoded by the germline V gene are MRHNA and SNTAGT. Deletion took 3 bases off V and 7 bases off J, with a span of 15 bases between the germline ends.

This receptor was taken from a woman aged 70-85 years with Graves' ophthalmopathy. This receptor chain uses TRBV6-4 and TRBJ1-1; the D gene is perhaps TRBD1, from 6 matching bases. Sequencing was performed on blood. CDR3 loop: CASSEAGQSSEAFF. The bases are TGTGCCAGCAGTGAGGCAGGACAGTCGAGTGAAGCTTTCTTT.